These 14 T cell receptor beta chains originate from one sample sequenced in a study of shared clonotypes between healthy human individuals. Sequencing was performed with immunoSEQ multiplex PCR; in TCRdb, only in-frame clones are kept and a portion is missing. This sample yields about 490,000 clones, of which about 72% are seen a single time; around 12% belongs to the top ten. Material for sequencing was PBMCs. These receptors were collected from a woman aged 40 to 50 in good health. Some clones in this sample may be carry-over from other donors' samples.

The CDR3 sequence: CASTQGANTEAFF. The CDR3 DNA sequence: TGTGCCAGTACTCAGGGGGCTAACACTGAAGCTTTCTTT. The chain couples TRBV19 to TRBJ1-1, with 8 bases lining up with TRBD1. From germline, CDR1 is LNHDA and CDR2 SQIVND (reference sequence). The V and J ends lost 7 bases and 2 bases, in that order; junction bases with no gene match: 3. The CDR3 is 13 amino acids.

The chain carries TRBV2 and TRBJ2-3; TRBD1 aligns across 8 bases. Germline V gene data show CDR1 as SNHLY and CDR2 as FYNNEI. V gave up 7 bases and J gave up 1 base; unmatched junction bases: 1. This CDR3 region has 13 residues. The CDR3 sequence: CASKQGGTDTQYF. The CDR3 bases are TGTGCCAGCAAACAGGGGGGCACAGATACGCAGTATTTT.

This chain connects TRBV7-3 to TRBJ2-6; D may be TRBD2 (5 bases). This CDR3 has 16 amino acids. Germline values: CDR1 SGHTA, CDR2 FQGTGA. V lost 6 bases and J 0 bases, leaving 12 bases between the germline ends. The CDR3 DNA reads TGTGCCAGCAGTGAATTGGACTTCTCTGGGGCCAACGTCCTGACTTTC. Translating it yields CASSELDFSGANVLTF.

In the case of this clone: Other DNA sequences from this sample encode an identical CDR3 as well. The rearrangement links TRBV5-1 to TRBJ2-5, with D perhaps being TRBD1 or TRBD2 (6 bases each). The CDR3 has 13 residues. Germline assignment: CDR1 SGHRS and CDR2 YFSETQ. V shed 2 bases and J shed 5 bases, with 10 bases lying between them. CDR3 bases: TGCGCCAGCAGCTTTCAAGGGGGGGAGACCCAGTACTTC. It encodes CASSFQGGETQYF.

V and J are TRBV7-2 and TRBJ2-3; unclear D gene. The CDR3 loop spans 14 amino acids. Deletions cut 5 bases from V and 0 bases from J, with 9 bases between. Germline V CDR1 and CDR2: SGHTA, FQGNSA. The CDR3 DNA follows: TGTGCCAGCAGCCGATCCTTAAGCACAGATACGCAGTATTTT. Translated, it gives CASSRSLSTDTQYF.

This clone was found once. The V and J genes are TRBV5-1 and TRBJ2-6; D unresolved. Trimming stripped 1 base from V and 0 bases from J, with 17 bases between. The CDR3 extends over 19 amino acids. Germline lookup yields CDR1 SGHRS and CDR2 YFSETQ. The CDR3 is CASSLSSYAAYSGANVLTF. The CDR3 DNA is TGCGCCAGCAGCTTGTCCTCATACGCCGCTTACTCTGGGGCCAACGTCCTGACTTTC.

The chain joins TRBV9 to TRBJ2-7; 7 bases are a match to TRBD2. Looked up from germline, CDR1 is SGDLS and CDR2 is YYNGEE. This CDR3 region has 16 residues. V gave up 1 base and J gave up 4 bases; unmatched junction bases: 11. The CDR3 loop is CASSVPKWEGLYEQYF. The CDR3 DNA follows: TGTGCCAGCAGCGTACCAAAGTGGGAGGGCCTGTACGAGCAGTACTTC.

A single count supports this clone. The V call is TRBV7-3, the J call TRBJ2-1, with 8 nucleotides matching TRBD2. With 5 bases clipped from V and 6 bases from J, the junction kept 3 bases outside the gene matches. CDR3 length: 13 amino acids. The germline CDR1 and CDR2 sequences are SGHTA and FQGTGA. The CDR3 sequence: CASSTSGANEQFF. The CDR3 DNA reads TGTGCCAGCAGCACTAGCGGTGCCAATGAGCAGTTCTTC.

V is TRBV7-2 and J is TRBJ2-7; perhaps TRBD2 as D (6 bases). From germline, CDR1 is SGHTA and CDR2 FQGNSA. This CDR3 region has 12 residues. V dropped 5 bases and J dropped 7 bases, with 12 bases sitting between them. The CDR3 coding sequence is TGTGCCAGCAGCCGCTATGGGGGGGAGCAGTACTTC. This codes for CASSRYGGEQYF.

This clone was picked up a small number of times. The chain joins TRBV9 to TRBJ1-3; D is ambiguous. Looked up from germline, CDR1 is SGDLS and CDR2 is YYNGEE. Trimming took off 3 bases at V and 4 bases at J, with 11 bases between the two ends. The length of the CDR3 is 14 residues. Written as DNA, the CDR3 is TGTGCCAGCAGCGCCCCAAGAACCGGAAACACCATATATTTT. Translation: CASSAPRTGNTIYF.

The chain links TRBV9 to TRBJ2-5; TRBD2 matches at 11 bases. V lost 4 bases to trimming and J lost 3 bases; unmatched junction nucleotides: 5. This CDR3 region has 15 residues. CDR1 and CDR2 from the germline V gene are SGDLS and YYNGEE. The CDR3 bases are TGTGCCAGCAGCCAAGCACTAGCGGGGGAAGAGACCCAGTACTTC. Amino acid sequence: CASSQALAGEETQYF.

The chain recombines TRBV5-1 with TRBJ1-1; 10 bases match TRBD1. The germline CDR1 and CDR2 sequences are SGHRS and YFSETQ. The CDR3 extends over 15 amino acids. The junction had 7 bases not matched to a gene; V was cut back by 4 bases and J by 4 bases. The CDR3 DNA follows: TGCGCCAGCAGCCGGGGACAGGGGTTGGGCACTGAAGCTTTCTTT. It is translated as CASSRGQGLGTEAFF.

The chain carries TRBV7-6 and TRBJ1-4; D may be TRBD1 (5 bases). Germline-derived CDR1 and CDR2 are SGHVS and FNYEAQ. The CDR3 runs 15 residues. The V end lost 2 bases, the J end lost 5 bases, and 12 bases lay between the germline ends. The DNA of the CDR3 is TGTGCCAGCAGCTTATTGGGGGGGACGAATGAAAAACTGTTTTTT. It codes for CASSLLGGTNEKLFF.

The chain uses TRBV14 and TRBJ1-3, with D perhaps TRBD1 (6 bases). Trimming took 5 bases from V and 0 from J, leaving 14 bases between them. The length of the CDR3 is 16 residues. CDR1 and CDR2 from the germline V gene are SGHDN and FVKESK. The CDR3 sequence: CASSARQVRSGNTIYF. The DNA of the CDR3 is TGTGCCAGCAGCGCTAGACAGGTTCGCTCTGGAAACACCATATATTTT.